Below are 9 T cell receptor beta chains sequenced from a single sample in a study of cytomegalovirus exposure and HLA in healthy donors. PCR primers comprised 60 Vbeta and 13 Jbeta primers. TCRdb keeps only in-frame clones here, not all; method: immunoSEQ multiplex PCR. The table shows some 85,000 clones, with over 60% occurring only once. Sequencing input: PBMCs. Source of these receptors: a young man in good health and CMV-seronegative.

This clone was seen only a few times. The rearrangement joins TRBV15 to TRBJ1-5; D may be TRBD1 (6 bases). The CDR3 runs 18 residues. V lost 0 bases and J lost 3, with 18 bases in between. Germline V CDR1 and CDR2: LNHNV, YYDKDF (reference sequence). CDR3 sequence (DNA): TGTGCCACCAGCAGAGACTACAGGGCCGACGTCAACAATCAGCCCCAGCATTTT. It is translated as CATSRDYRADVNNQPQHF.

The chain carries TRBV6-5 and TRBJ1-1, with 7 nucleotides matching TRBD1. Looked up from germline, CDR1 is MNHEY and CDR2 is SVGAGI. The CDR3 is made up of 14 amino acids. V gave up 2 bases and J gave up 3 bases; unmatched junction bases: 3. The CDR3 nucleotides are TGTGCCAGCAGTTACCCGGGACAGCACACTGAAGCTTTCTTT. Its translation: CASSYPGQHTEAFF.

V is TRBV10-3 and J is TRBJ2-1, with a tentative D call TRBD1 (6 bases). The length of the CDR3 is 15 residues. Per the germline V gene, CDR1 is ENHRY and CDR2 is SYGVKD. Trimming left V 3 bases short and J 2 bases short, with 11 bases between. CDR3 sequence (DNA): TGTGCCATCAGTGAACAGACAGGTACCTACAATGAGCAGTTCTTC. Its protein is CAISEQTGTYNEQFF.

The CDR3 DNA sequence: TGTGCCAGCAGCAATGGGACACCTCACTCTGGAAACACCATATATTTT. It is translated as CASSNGTPHSGNTIYF. V is TRBV21-1 and J is TRBJ1-3; TRBD1, the D gene given by the table, was not confirmed from the DNA. TRBV21-1 counts as a pseudogene. The CDR3 is made up of 16 amino acids.

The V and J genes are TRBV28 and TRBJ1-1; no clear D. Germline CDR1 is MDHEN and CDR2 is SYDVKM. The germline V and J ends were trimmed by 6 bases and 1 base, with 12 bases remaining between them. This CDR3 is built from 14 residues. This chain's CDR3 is CASSLYAGNTEAFF. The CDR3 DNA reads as TGTGCCAGCAGCCTTTATGCGGGGAACACTGAAGCTTTCTTT.

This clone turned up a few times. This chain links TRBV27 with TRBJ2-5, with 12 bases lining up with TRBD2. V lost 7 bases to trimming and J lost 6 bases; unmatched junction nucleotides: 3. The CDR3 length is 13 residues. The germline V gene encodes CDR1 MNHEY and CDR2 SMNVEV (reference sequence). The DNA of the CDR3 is TGTGCCAGCACCACTAGCGGGGGGCAGACCCAGTACTTC. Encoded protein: CASTTSGGQTQYF.

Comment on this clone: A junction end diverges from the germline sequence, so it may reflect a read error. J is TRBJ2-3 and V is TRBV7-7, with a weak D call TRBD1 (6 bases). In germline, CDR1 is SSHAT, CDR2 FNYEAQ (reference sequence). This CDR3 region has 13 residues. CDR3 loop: CASSRTVTDTQYF. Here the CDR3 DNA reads TGTGCTAGCAGTCGGACAGTCACAGATACGCAGTATTTT.

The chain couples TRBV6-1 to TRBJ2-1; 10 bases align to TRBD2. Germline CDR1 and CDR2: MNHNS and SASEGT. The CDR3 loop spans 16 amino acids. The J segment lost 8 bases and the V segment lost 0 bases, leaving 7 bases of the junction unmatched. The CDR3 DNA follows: TGTGCCAGCAGTGAAGCGGTACTAGCGGGGTTAGATGAGCAGTTCTTC. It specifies CASSEAVLAGLDEQFF.

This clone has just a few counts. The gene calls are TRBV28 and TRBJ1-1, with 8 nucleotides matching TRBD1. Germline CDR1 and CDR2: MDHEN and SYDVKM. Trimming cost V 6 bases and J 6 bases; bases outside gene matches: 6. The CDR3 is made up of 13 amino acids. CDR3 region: CASRPTGVAEAFF. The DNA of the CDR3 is TGTGCCAGCAGGCCGACAGGGGTTGCTGAAGCTTTCTTT.